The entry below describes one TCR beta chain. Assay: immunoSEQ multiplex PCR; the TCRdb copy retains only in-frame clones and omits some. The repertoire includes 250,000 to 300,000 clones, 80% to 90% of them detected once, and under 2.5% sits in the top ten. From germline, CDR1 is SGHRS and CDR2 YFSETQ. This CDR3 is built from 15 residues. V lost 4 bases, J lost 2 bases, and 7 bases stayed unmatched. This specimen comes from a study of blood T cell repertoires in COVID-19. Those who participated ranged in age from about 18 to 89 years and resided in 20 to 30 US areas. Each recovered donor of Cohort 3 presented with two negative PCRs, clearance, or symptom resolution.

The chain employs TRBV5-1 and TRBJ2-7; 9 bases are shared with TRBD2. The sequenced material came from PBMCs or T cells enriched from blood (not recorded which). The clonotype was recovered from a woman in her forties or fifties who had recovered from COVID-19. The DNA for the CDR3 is TGCGCCAGCAGCCCAGTACTAGCGGGTACCTACGAGCAGTACTTC. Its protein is CASSPVLAGTYEQYF.